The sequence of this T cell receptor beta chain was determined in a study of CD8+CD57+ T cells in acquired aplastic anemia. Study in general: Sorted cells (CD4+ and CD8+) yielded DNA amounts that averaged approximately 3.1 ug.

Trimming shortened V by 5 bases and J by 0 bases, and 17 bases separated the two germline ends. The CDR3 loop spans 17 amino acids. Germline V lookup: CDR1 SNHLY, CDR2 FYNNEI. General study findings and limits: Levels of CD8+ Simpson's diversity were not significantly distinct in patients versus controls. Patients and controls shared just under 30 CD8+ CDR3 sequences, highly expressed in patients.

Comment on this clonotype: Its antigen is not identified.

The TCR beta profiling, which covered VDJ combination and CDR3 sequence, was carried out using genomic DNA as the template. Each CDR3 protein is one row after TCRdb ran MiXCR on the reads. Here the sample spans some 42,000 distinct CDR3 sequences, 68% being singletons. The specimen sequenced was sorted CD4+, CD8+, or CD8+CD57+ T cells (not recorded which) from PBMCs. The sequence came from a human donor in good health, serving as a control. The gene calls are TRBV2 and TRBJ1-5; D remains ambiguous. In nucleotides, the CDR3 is TGTGCCAGCAGTCGTGACACACAAGAATATAGCAATCAGCCCCAGCATTTT. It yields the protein CASSRDTQEYSNQPQHF.